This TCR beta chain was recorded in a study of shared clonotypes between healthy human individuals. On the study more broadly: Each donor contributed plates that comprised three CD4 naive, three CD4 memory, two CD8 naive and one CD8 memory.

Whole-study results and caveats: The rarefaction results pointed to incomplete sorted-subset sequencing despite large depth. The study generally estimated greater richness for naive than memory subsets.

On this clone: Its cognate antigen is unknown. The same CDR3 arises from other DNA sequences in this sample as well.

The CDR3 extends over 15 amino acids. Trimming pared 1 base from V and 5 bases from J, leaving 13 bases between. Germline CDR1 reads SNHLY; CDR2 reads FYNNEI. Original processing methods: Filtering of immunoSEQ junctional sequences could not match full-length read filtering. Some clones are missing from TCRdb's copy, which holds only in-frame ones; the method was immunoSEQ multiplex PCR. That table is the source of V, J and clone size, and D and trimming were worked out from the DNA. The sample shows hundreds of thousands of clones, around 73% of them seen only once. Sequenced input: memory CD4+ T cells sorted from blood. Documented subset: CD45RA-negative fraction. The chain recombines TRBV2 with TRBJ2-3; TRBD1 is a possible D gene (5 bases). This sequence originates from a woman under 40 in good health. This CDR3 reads CASSEGTGRVDTQYF. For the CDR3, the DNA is TGTGCCAGCAGTGAAGGAACAGGCCGGGTAGATACGCAGTATTTT.